The rows below give T cell receptor beta chains drawn from one sample of a study of shared T cell receptors in the human thymus. Sequenced by immunoSEQ multiplex PCR; TCRdb stores in-frame clones only, minus some. The sample lists 500,000 to 850,000 clones; more than 75% were seen once. These same records also appear under a second study, on human thymus T cells.

Sequenced material: thymocytes. These receptors all come from a boy in the first two years of life with a congenital heart defect. CDR3s include the opening cysteine and the closing phenylalanine or tryptophan. Fields, in order: V gene, J gene, D gene, CDR3 DNA, CDR3 protein. D genes are given only for firm matches.

>TRBV7-6|TRBJ2-6|.
TGTGCCAGCAGCTCAGAGACAGGATTTCGCCCGAGCTCTGGGGCCAACGTCCTGACTTTC
CASSSETGFRPSSGANVLTF
>TRBV10-3|TRBJ1-4|.
TGTGCCATCAGTGCGGGTTATAATGAAAAACTGTTTTTT
CAISAGYNEKLFF
>TRBV13|TRBJ2-7|TRBD2
TGTGCCAGCAGCTTAATACGGGGGACTAGCGGGGGCCCCAGGAGCACCGAGCAGTACTTC
CASSLIRGTSGGPRSTEQYF
>TRBV5-6|TRBJ2-4|.
TGTGCCAGCAGCTTGGTGTCAGATGAAAACATTCAGTACTTC
CASSLVSDENIQYF
>TRBV14|TRBJ2-2|TRBD1
TGTGCCAGCAGCCAAGATGGGACAGGGAGTCACGCCGGGGAGCTGTTTTTT
CASSQDGTGSHAGELFF
>TRBV6-5|TRBJ1-1|.
TGTGCCAGCAGTTACTTTCAGGGTCGGGACACTGAAGCTTTCTTT
CASSYFQGRDTEAFF
>TRBV20-1|TRBJ2-7|.
TGCAGTGCTTCTAAGACTTACGAGCAGTACTTC
CSASKTYEQYF
>TRBV29-1|TRBJ1-2|TRBD1
TGCAGCGTTGAAATGACAGGGCTCTATGGCTACACCTTC
CSVEMTGLYGYTF
>TRBV7-2|TRBJ1-1|TRBD1
TGTGCCAGCAGCGTGGACAGGGGGAGATCACCCACTGAAGCTTTCTTT
CASSVDRGRSPTEAFF
>TRBV6-5|TRBJ1-2|TRBD1
TGTGCCAGCAGTTACGGGGACAGAGGCGGCTACACCTTC
CASSYGDRGGYTF
>TRBV4-2|TRBJ2-1|.
TGTGCCAGCAGCCCTCACCAGGGGGGAAAAACCTACAATGAGCAGTTCTTC
CASSPHQGGKTYNEQFF